The source of this TCR beta chain is a study of T cell changes during pregnancy in multiple sclerosis. The germline V and J ends were trimmed by 5 bases and 1 base, with 9 bases remaining between them. Germline lookup yields CDR1 SGHVS and CDR2 FNYEAQ. This CDR3 comprises 15 residues. Sequencing was performed with immunoSEQ multiplex PCR; in TCRdb, only in-frame clones are kept and a portion is missing. The sample consists of around 65,000 clones, approximately 88% of them appearing once. The sequence was obtained from a female donor with multiple sclerosis, enrolled in a pregnancy study. The rearrangement joins TRBV7-6 to TRBJ2-6; D is perhaps TRBD1 (6 bases). The input for sequencing was peripheral blood, taken in the first trimester of pregnancy. The CDR3 coding sequence is TGTGCCAGCAGCCTAAGGGGGTCTGGGGCCAACGTCCTGACTTTC. This translates into CASSLRGSGANVLTF. The whole variable domain, remainder taken from reference TRBV7-6 and TRBJ2-6, is GAGVSQSPRYKVTKRGQDVALRCDPISGHVSLYWYRQALGQGPEFLTYFNYEAQQDKSGLPNDRFSAERPEGSISTLTIQRTEQRDSAMYRCASSLRGSGANVLTFGAGSRLTVL.